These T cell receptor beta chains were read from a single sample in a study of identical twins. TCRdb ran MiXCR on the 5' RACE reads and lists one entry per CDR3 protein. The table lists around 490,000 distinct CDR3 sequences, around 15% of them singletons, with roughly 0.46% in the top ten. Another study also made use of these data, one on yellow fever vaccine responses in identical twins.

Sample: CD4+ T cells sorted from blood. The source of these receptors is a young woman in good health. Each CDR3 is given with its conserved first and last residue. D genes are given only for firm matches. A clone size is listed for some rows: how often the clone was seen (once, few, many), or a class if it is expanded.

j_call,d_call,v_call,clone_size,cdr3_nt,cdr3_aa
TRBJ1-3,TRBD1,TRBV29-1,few,TGCAGCGTTAACCGACAGGGGGCATACTCTGGAAACACCATATATTTT,CSVNRQGAYSGNTIYF
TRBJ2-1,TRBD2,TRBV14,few,TGTGCCAGCAGCCAAGATCGCCGGGGGGCGGGAGGGCCCAGGAATGAGCAGTTCTTC,CASSQDRRGAGGPRNEQFF
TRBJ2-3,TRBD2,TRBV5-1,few,TGCGCCAGCAGCTTTGGACTAGCGGGGGGACCCCTCATCTCGCAGTATTTT,CASSFGLAGGPLISQYF
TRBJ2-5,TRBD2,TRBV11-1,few,TGTGCCAGCAGCTTAGGTAAAGCGGGAGAGGTCTCGGCTTCAGAGACCCAGTACTTC,CASSLGKAGEVSASETQYF
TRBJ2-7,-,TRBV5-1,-,TGCGCCAGCAGGTTTACCGGGCCGTACTACGAGCAGTACTTC,CASRFTGPYYEQYF
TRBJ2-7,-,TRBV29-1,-,TGCAGCGTTCGACAGGTTGCTTACGAGCAGTACTTC,CSVRQVAYEQYF
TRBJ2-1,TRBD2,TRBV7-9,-,TGTGCCAGCAGCTTAGGGACTAGCGGGGCTTCCAATGAGCAGTTCTTC,CASSLGTSGASNEQFF
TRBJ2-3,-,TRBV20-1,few,TGCAGTGCTAGACCCGGACTCGATACGCAGTATTTT,CSARPGLDTQYF
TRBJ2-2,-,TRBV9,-,TGTGCCAGCAGCCCCGGGACTCCATTAAACACCGGGGAGCTGTTTTTT,CASSPGTPLNTGELFF
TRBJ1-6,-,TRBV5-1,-,TGCGCCAGCAGCCAGGCGGGAGGAGAATCACCCCTCCACTTT,CASSQAGGESPLHF
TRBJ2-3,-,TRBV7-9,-,TGTGCCAGCAGTTTTGGAGAAGATACGCAGTATTTT,CASSFGEDTQYF
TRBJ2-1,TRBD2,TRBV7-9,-,TGTGCCAGCAGCTTACTAGCGGGAGTCAGCTCCTACAATGAGCAGTTCTTC,CASSLLAGVSSYNEQFF
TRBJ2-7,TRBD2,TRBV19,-,TGTGCCAGTAGTCCGGGGACTAGCGGGAGTATTAACGAGCAGTACTTC,CASSPGTSGSINEQYF
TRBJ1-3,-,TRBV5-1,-,TGCGCCAGCAGCTTGGGATCGGGGACCTCTGGAAACACCATATATTTT,CASSLGSGTSGNTIYF
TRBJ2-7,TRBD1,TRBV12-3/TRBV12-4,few,TGTGCCAGCAGTTTAAGGGGCCAGGGGGACGAGCAGTACTTC,CASSLRGQGDEQYF
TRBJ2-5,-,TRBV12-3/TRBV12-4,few,TGTGCCAGCAGCCTTCACCTGGACCGCCGAGGACAAGAGACCCAGTACTTC,CASSLHLDRRGQETQYF
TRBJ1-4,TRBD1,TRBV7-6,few,TGTGCCAGCAGCTACCAGACAGGGGCAGACGAAAAACTGTTTTTT,CASSYQTGADEKLFF
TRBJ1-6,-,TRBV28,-,TGTGCCAGCAGTTTAGCCCCAGGGGCAGGGACCCTCCACTTT,CASSLAPGAGTLHF
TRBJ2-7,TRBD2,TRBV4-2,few,TGTGCCAGCAGCCAGGGGGAGGGCCTCGGGCAGTACTTC,CASSQGEGLGQYF
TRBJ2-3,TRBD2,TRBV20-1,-,TGCAGTGCTAGGGGTGCGAGAAAGACTAGCGGGAGGAGCTGGACAGATACGCAGTATTTT,CSARGARKTSGRSWTDTQYF
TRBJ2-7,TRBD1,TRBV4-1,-,TGCGCCAGCAGCCAAGAAGGGGGCCCCTACGAGCAGTACTTC,CASSQEGGPYEQYF
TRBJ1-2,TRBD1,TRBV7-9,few,TGTGCCAGCAGCTTCATACAGGGGAGCGGCTACACCTTC,CASSFIQGSGYTF
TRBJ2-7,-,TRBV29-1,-,TGCAGCGGGGGACATCTCTACGAGCAGTACTTC,CSGGHLYEQYF
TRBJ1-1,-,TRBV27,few,TGTGCCAGCAGGACGACAGGGAACACTGAAGCTTTCTTT,CASRTTGNTEAFF
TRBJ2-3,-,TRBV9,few,TGTGCCAGCAGCCCCCGGACTTTCCCAAATACGCAGTATTTT,CASSPRTFPNTQYF
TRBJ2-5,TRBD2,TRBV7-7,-,TGTGCCAGCAGCCCAGGGGTAGCGGGGGGGCAGACCCAGTACTTC,CASSPGVAGGQTQYF
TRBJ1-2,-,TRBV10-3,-,TGTGCCATCAGTGAGGGTCAGGCCTATGGCTACACCTTC,CAISEGQAYGYTF
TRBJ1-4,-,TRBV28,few,TGTGCCAGCAGTTTACTGGGGGGAACTAATGAAAAACTGTTTTTT,CASSLLGGTNEKLFF
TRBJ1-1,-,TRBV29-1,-,TGCAGCCCTCGGCGGCAGCCGAACACTGAAGCTTTCTTT,CSPRRQPNTEAFF
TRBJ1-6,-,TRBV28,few,TGTGCCAGCAGCAAATCTAAAAATTCACCCCTCCACTTT,CASSKSKNSPLHF
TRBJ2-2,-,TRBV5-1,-,TGCGCCAGCAGCTTGACATCAGGGTCGAACACCGGGGAGCTGTTTTTT,CASSLTSGSNTGELFF
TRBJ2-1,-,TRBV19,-,TGTGCCAGTAGTCCCCGCACCCGGAGCAATGAGCAGTTCTTC,CASSPRTRSNEQFF
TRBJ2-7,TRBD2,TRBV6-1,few,TGTGCCAGCAGACTTCTTACTAGCGGGAGGACCTACGAGCAGTACTTC,CASRLLTSGRTYEQYF
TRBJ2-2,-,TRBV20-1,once,TGCAGTGCTAGAGATCCTAAGCACGCCGGGGAGCTGTTTTTT,CSARDPKHAGELFF
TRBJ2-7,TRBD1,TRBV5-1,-,TGCGCCAGCAGCCGACTTTACTCCACAGAGACAGGGCAATTCTCCTACGAGCAGTACTTC,CASSRLYSTETGQFSYEQYF
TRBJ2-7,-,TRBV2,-,TGTGCCAGCAGCCGGTACCTCTACGAGCAGTACTTC,CASSRYLYEQYF
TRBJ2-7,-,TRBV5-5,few,TGTGCCAGCAGTTGGGACCTCCAGCCGGTAGGCGAGCAGTACTTC,CASSWDLQPVGEQYF
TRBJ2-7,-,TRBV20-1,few,TGCAGTGCTAGAGCTATGGACGAGCAGTACTTC,CSARAMDEQYF
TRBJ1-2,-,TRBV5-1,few,TGCGCCAGCAGCTTGACAGGAAGCAACTATGGCTACACCTTC,CASSLTGSNYGYTF